One sample yielded the 30 T cell receptor beta chains listed below, sequenced in a study of tumor-infiltrating lymphocytes in localized non-small cell lung cancer. Sequenced by immunoSEQ multiplex PCR; TCRdb stores in-frame clones only, minus some. The data show 25,000 or so clones, with 69% seen just once and approximately 14% held by the top ten. The sample was lung tumor tissue. These TCRs come from a human donor with non-small cell lung cancer.

The table lists this clone with a few counts. This chain links TRBV27 with TRBJ1-2; 11 nucleotides match TRBD1. The CDR3 is made up of 16 amino acids. Germline V gene data show CDR1 as MNHEY and CDR2 as SMNVEV (reference sequence). With V trimmed by 5 bases and J by 6 bases, 11 bases remained unmatched. DNA for the CDR3: TGTGCCAGCAGTCCCATGAAACCGGGACAGGGGGATGGCTACACCTTC. It is translated as CASSPMKPGQGDGYTF.

This sequence joins TRBV7-2 and TRBJ2-3, with TRBD2 matching 10 bases. The CDR3 is made up of 15 amino acids. In germline, CDR1 is SGHTA, CDR2 FQGNSA. Unmatched junction bases numbered 0, after V lost 0 bases and J lost 3 bases. CDR3 nucleotide sequence: TGTGCCAGCAGCTTAGCAGCGGGAGGGACAGATACGCAGTATTTT. Translation: CASSLAAGGTDTQYF.

This clone showed up just a few times. V usage is TRBV11-3 and J usage is TRBJ2-2; perhaps D is TRBD1 or TRBD2 (7 bases each). V was pared by 6 bases and J by 3 bases, with 17 bases between. The CDR3 has 16 amino acids. Germline-derived CDR1 and CDR2 are SGHNT and YENEEA. The CDR3 DNA is TGTGCCAGCAGGAACCGGGACAGCGGGGACACCGGGGAGCTGTTTTTT. Protein sequence: CASRNRDSGDTGELFF.

The chain recombines TRBV2 with TRBJ1-3; 8 bases align to TRBD1. Germline CDR1 and CDR2: SNHLY and FYNNEI. The CDR3 extends over 15 amino acids. The trim removed 6 bases at V and 2 bases at J, leaving 6 bases unmatched. Here the CDR3 DNA reads TGTGCCAGCAGGACCGACAGGGGCACTGGAAACACCATATATTTT. Protein sequence: CASRTDRGTGNTIYF.

This clone appeared a few times. The J gene is TRBJ2-5, the V gene TRBV27; possible D gene TRBD2, 6 bases. Germline V CDR1 and CDR2: MNHEY, SMNVEV (reference sequence). The CDR3 extends over 16 amino acids. V lost 1 base and J 5 bases, leaving 17 bases between the germline ends. The CDR3: CASSLFGTSKWETQYF. Written as DNA, the CDR3 is TGTGCCAGCAGTTTATTTGGTACTAGCAAATGGGAGACCCAGTACTTC.

CDR3 region: CASSSGVWDTEAFF. DNA of the CDR3: TGTGCCAGTAGCTCAGGGGTTTGGGACACTGAAGCTTTCTTT. V usage is TRBV19 and J usage is TRBJ1-1; possibly TRBD1 for D (6 bases). This CDR3 comprises 14 residues. From germline, CDR1 is LNHDA and CDR2 SQIVND (reference sequence). Trimming took 6 bases from V and 3 from J, leaving 14 bases between them.

This clone was seen once. This chain connects TRBV4-1 to TRBJ1-2; no clear D. The length of the CDR3 is 14 residues. Germline V gene lookup returns CDR1 MGHRA and CDR2 YSYEKL. V was pared by 0 bases and J by 0 bases, with 5 bases between. The chain's CDR3 is CASSQEAANYGYTF. CDR3 nucleotides: TGCGCCAGCAGCCAAGAAGCCGCTAACTATGGCTACACCTTC.

This clone was recorded a few times. V and J are TRBV28 and TRBJ2-1; tentative D call: TRBD2 (5 bases). Germline CDR1 and CDR2: MDHEN and SYDVKM. The germline V and J ends were trimmed by 4 bases and 1 base, with 14 bases remaining between them. The CDR3 sequence is 16 residues long. CDR3 in DNA: TGTGCCAGCAGTTCCCTACTAGTTAGGTCCTACAATGAGCAGTTCTTC. Translation gives CASSSLLVRSYNEQFF. Together with reference TRBV28 and TRBJ2-1, the CDR3 gives the full variable domain: DVKVTQSSRYLVKRTGEKVFLECVQDMDHENMFWYRQDPGLGLRLIYFSYDVKMKEKGDIPEGYSVSREKKERFSLILESASTNQTSMYLCASSSLLVRSYNEQFFGPGTRLTVL.

The chain recombines TRBV5-1 with TRBJ2-7, with a possible D match to TRBD1 (6 bases). CDR3 length: 15 amino acids. With 3 bases removed from V and 4 bases from J, the gap between germline ends came to 17 bases. Germline CDR1 and CDR2: SGHRS and YFSETQ. CDR3 bases: TGCGCCAGCAGCTCGGCGACAGGTTTGGCTTACGAGCAGTACTTC. Its translation: CASSSATGLAYEQYF.

Details on this clone: Other nucleotide sequences from this sample produce the same CDR3. The J gene is TRBJ1-3, the V gene TRBV30; no firm D call. The V end lost 2 bases, the J end lost 0 bases, and 14 bases lay between the germline ends. CDR3 length: 16 amino acids. In germline, CDR1 is GTSNPN, CDR2 SVGIG (reference sequence). The CDR3 spells CAWSPLGSSSGNTIYF. CDR3 in DNA: TGTGCCTGGAGTCCCCTCGGGAGCAGCTCTGGAAACACCATATATTTT.

The chain couples TRBV11-2 to TRBJ1-2, with D perhaps TRBD1 (5 bases). Deletions cut 5 bases from V and 6 bases from J, with 16 bases between. Germline values: CDR1 SGHAT, CDR2 FQNNGV. CDR3 length: 14 amino acids. The CDR3 bases are TGTGCCAGCAGCGCCGACCGGTCGGGGCATGGCTACACCTTC. This gives the protein CASSADRSGHGYTF.

The chain recombines TRBV11-3 with TRBJ1-1; D unclear. Germline CDR1 is SGHNT and CDR2 is YENEEA. CDR3 length: 13 amino acids. V was shortened by 1 base and J by 5 bases, with 8 bases between the two germline ends. CDR3 amino acids: CASSLGLGTEAFF. The CDR3 nucleotides are TGTGCCAGCAGCTTAGGTCTCGGAACTGAAGCTTTCTTT.

V is TRBV7-2 and J is TRBJ2-7, with 9 bases identical to TRBD1. This CDR3 spans 13 amino acids. V was clipped by 5 bases and J by 4 bases; unmatched bases: 3. Germline CDR1 and CDR2: SGHTA and FQGNSA. CDR3 coding DNA: TGTGCCAGCAGCGCCGGGACAGGGTACGAGCAGTACTTC. Protein sequence: CASSAGTGYEQYF.

The chain recombines TRBV18 with TRBJ2-1; TRBD2 is a possible D gene (5 bases). The CDR3 loop spans 16 amino acids. The germline CDR1 and CDR2 sequences are KGHSH and LQKENI. The ends were cut back, 3 bases at V and 4 bases at J, with 16 bases in the middle. The CDR3 sequence: CASSPSTEAAYNEQFF. CDR3 nucleotide sequence: TGTGCCAGCTCACCCTCGACGGAGGCGGCTTACAATGAGCAGTTCTTC.

The rearrangement links TRBV28 to TRBJ1-5, with 7 bases that match TRBD1. Germline CDR1 reads MDHEN; CDR2 reads SYDVKM. The length of the CDR3 is 14 residues. V gave up 5 bases and J gave up 5 bases; unmatched junction bases: 6. CDR3 sequence reads: CASSPDREYQPQHF. The CDR3, as DNA: TGTGCCAGCAGTCCCGACAGGGAATATCAGCCCCAGCATTTT.

The rearrangement links TRBV14 to TRBJ1-4, with D unclear. CDR3 size: 12 residues. V was shortened by 2 bases and J by 10 bases, with 8 bases between the two germline ends. Germline V CDR1 and CDR2: SGHDN, FVKESK. The CDR3 DNA reads TGTGCCAGCAGCCAAAAGGAAGTAAAACTGTTTTTT. Its protein product is CASSQKEVKLFF.

This chain joins TRBV28 and TRBJ2-4; the D is unclear. CDR3 length equals 15 residues. The ends were cut back, 4 bases at V and 0 bases at J, with 10 bases in the middle. Germline CDR1 MDHEN, CDR2 SYDVKM. CDR3 DNA: TGTGCCAGCAGTTCCAACTACCTAGCCAAAAACATTCAGTACTTC. Translating gives CASSSNYLAKNIQYF. Drawing the rest from reference TRBV28 and TRBJ2-4, the complete variable domain is DVKVTQSSRYLVKRTGEKVFLECVQDMDHENMFWYRQDPGLGLRLIYFSYDVKMKEKGDIPEGYSVSREKKERFSLILESASTNQTSMYLCASSSNYLAKNIQYFGAGTRLSVL.

This clone has just a few counts. The chain combines TRBV9 with TRBJ1-2, with D possibly TRBD1 on 6 matching bases. V was trimmed by 0 bases and J by 3 bases, leaving 9 bases between them. Germline V lookup: CDR1 SGDLS, CDR2 YYNGEE. This CDR3 is built from 14 residues. The CDR3 loop is CASSVEGDDYGYTF. CDR3 bases: TGTGCCAGCAGCGTAGAGGGGGATGACTATGGCTACACCTTC. Full variable domain (outside the CDR3, taken from reference TRBV9 and TRBJ1-2): DSGVTQTPKHLITATGQRVTLRCSPRSGDLSVYWYQQSLDQGLQFLIQYYNGEERAKGNILERFSAQQFPDLHSELNLSSLELGDSALYFCASSVEGDDYGYTFGSGTRLTVV.

Only a few counts were recorded for this clone. The rearrangement uses TRBV25-1 and TRBJ1-2, with TRBD1 identical over 7 bases. Germline CDR1 and CDR2: MGHDK and SYGVNS. Trimming took 6 bases from V and 2 from J; bases not matched to a gene: 3. The CDR3 length is 13 residues. CDR3 in DNA: TGTGCCAGCAGATCACAGGGGAACTATGGCTACACCTTC. Protein sequence: CASRSQGNYGYTF.

On this clone itself: The junction does not match germline at one end; this may be a read error. The CDR3 protein is CSVDFGTF. The CDR3 DNA reads as TGCAGCGTTGACTTTGGGACATTT. The chain links TRBV29-1 to TRBJ1-1; D is perhaps TRBD1 (6 bases). CDR1 is SQVTM, CDR2 ANQGSEA, per germline. The CDR3 covers 8 residues.

The chain links TRBV25-1 to TRBJ1-2, with 12 bases that match TRBD1. CDR1 is MGHDK, CDR2 SYGVNS, per germline. V shed 4 bases and J 4 bases; nucleotides not matched to a gene: 13. The CDR3 is made up of 18 amino acids. Here the CDR3 DNA reads TGTGCCAGCAGTGGTGCACCCGGGACAGGGGGCTTTGGCTATGGCTACACCTTC. Translated, it gives CASSGAPGTGGFGYGYTF.

CDR3 coding DNA: TGTGCCAGCAGTTGGGGACATACGGTGGGCACCGGGGAGCTGTTTTTT. This gives the protein CASSWGHTVGTGELFF. This chain joins TRBV6-5 and TRBJ2-2; a weak D match, TRBD1 (6 bases). V lost 4 bases to trimming and J lost 4 bases, with 16 bases between them. The CDR3 sequence is 16 residues long. The germline V gene has CDR1 MNHEY and CDR2 SVGAGI.

This chain links TRBV5-1 with TRBJ2-5, with no clear D. V lost 4 bases to trimming and J lost 1 base, with 8 bases between them. Germline assignment: CDR1 SGHRS and CDR2 YFSETQ. This CDR3 is 13 amino acids long. CDR3 DNA sequence: TGCGCCAGCAGCGTAATCAGCCAAGAGACCCAGTACTTC. This encodes CASSVISQETQYF.

The rearrangement joins TRBV15 to TRBJ2-6; D tentatively fits TRBD1 or TRBD2 (5 bases each). Germline CDR1 LNHNV, CDR2 YYDKDF (reference sequence). Trimming pared 3 bases from V and 0 bases from J, leaving 15 bases between. This CDR3 has 18 residues. The CDR3 sequence is CATSSLSGTVSGANVLTF. CDR3 sequence (DNA): TGTGCCACCAGCAGCCTTTCCGGGACCGTCTCTGGGGCCAACGTCCTGACTTTC.

The V and J genes are TRBV5-4 and TRBJ2-2; 7 bases are shared with TRBD2. Germline CDR1 is SGHNT and CDR2 is YYREEE (reference sequence). The CDR3 runs to 17 residues. Trimming removed 4 bases from V and 1 base from J; junction bases left unmatched: 10. CDR3 sequence reads: CASSTSWGGMNTGELFF. The CDR3 DNA reads as TGTGCCAGCAGCACGTCCTGGGGGGGGATGAACACCGGGGAGCTGTTTTTT. Complete variable domain (other parts from reference TRBV5-4 and TRBJ2-2): ETGVTQSPTHLIKTRGQQVTLRCSSQSGHNTVSWYQQALGQGPQFIFQYYREEENGRGNFPPRFSGLQFPNYSSELNVNALELDDSALYLCASSTSWGGMNTGELFFGEGSRLTVL.

This clone was seen a handful of times. The V gene is TRBV2, the J gene TRBJ2-1; 11 bases fit TRBD2. This CDR3 region has 15 residues. Germline V CDR1 and CDR2: SNHLY, FYNNEI. V was clipped by 3 bases and J by 6 bases; unmatched bases: 4. The CDR3 DNA follows: TGTGCCAGCAGTGACCTAGCGGGAGGCCGCAATGAGCAGTTCTTC. It specifies CASSDLAGGRNEQFF.

The chain links TRBV7-9 to TRBJ2-5; 7 nucleotides match TRBD2. The CDR3 totals 15 residues. The ends lost 2 bases at V and 4 bases at J; junction bases unmatched: 7. The germline gives CDR1 SEHNR, CDR2 FQNEAQ (reference sequence). CDR3 sequence reads: CASSLSGRAGETQYF. CDR3 bases: TGTGCCAGCAGCTTATCAGGGAGGGCCGGAGAGACCCAGTACTTC.

This chain joins TRBV7-9 and TRBJ1-6; 10 bases align to TRBD1. The CDR3 length is 16 residues. The germline CDR1 and CDR2 sequences are SEHNR and FQNEAQ (reference sequence). V shed 6 bases, J shed 3 bases, and the junction held 5 bases outside the gene matches. The CDR3 region has the DNA TGTGCCAGCAGTCAGGGACAGGGGTTCTATAATTCACCCCTCCACTTT. It specifies CASSQGQGFYNSPLHF.

The chain carries TRBV2 and TRBJ2-2; D unclear. Germline V gene sequence: CDR1 SNHLY, CDR2 FYNNEI. The V end was cut by 1 base, the J end by 5 bases, with 5 bases between. The CDR3 consists of 13 residues. CDR3 sequence: CASSEEVTGELFF. The DNA for the CDR3 is TGTGCCAGCAGTGAAGAGGTTACCGGGGAGCTGTTTTTT.

The chain carries TRBV19 and TRBJ2-7, with TRBD1 matching over 8 bases. The CDR3 totals 15 residues. The V gene end was trimmed by 10 bases and the J gene end by 7 bases; junction bases not matched to a gene: 18. Germline loops: CDR1 LNHDA, CDR2 SQIVND (reference sequence). The CDR3 is CATAELDRGAGEQYF. DNA of the CDR3: TGTGCCACCGCGGAACTTGACAGGGGCGCGGGGGAGCAGTACTTC.